This T cell receptor (beta chain) was profiled in a study of blood T cell repertoires in COVID-19. Study as a whole: Nucleic acid was either cDNA or gDNA, and it came from T cells, B-cell-depleted T cells, or PBMCs.

In the original processing: Amplified reference gene primers provided the basis for estimating nucleated cell counts. The method was immunoSEQ multiplex PCR; TCRdb's version includes in-frame clones alone and lacks a portion of them. V, J and clone size were drawn from that table, and D and trimming were deduced from the DNA. Of roughly 230,000 clones listed, roughly 89% are singletons. Germline lookup yields CDR1 KGHSH and CDR2 LQKENI. CDR3 size: 16 residues. V gave up 0 bases and J gave up 2 bases, with 11 bases separating them. Material: peripheral blood. This chain joins TRBV18 and TRBJ1-5, with D maybe TRBD1 (5 bases). The source of this sequence is an older woman with COVID-19, enrolled during active disease. Here the CDR3 reads CASSPPSGGGNQPQHF. DNA of the CDR3: TGTGCCAGCTCACCACCGTCCGGGGGTGGCAATCAGCCCCAGCATTTT.